A selection of T cell receptor beta chains follows, all from one sample in a study of persistence of HIV-infected CD4 T cells. Sequencing used immunoSEQ multiplex PCR; TCRdb keeps in-frame clones, though not all of them. The table lists 45,000 to 55,000 clones, more than 60% of them singletons, with about 3% in the top ten. Antigens for these TCRs are unknown. The specimen comprised CD4+ T cells sorted from PBMCs after roughly 18-hour stimulation, sampled from a patient who received antiretroviral therapy. These receptors all come from an adult man with HIV who was CMV-seropositive. CDR3s include the opening cysteine and the closing phenylalanine or tryptophan. The order of the fields is J gene, D gene, clone size, V gene, CDR3 protein, CDR3 DNA. The D gene is left open where the match is weak. Clone sizes are given selectively: once, few, many, or a class where the clone is expanded.

j_gene: TRBJ2-7; d_gene: NA; abundance: NA; v_gene: TRBV5-6; CDR3aa: CASSLVDGDYEQYF; CDR3nt: TGTGCCAGCAGCTTAGTAGACGGGGACTACGAGCAGTACTTC
j_gene: TRBJ2-2; d_gene: NA; abundance: few; v_gene: TRBV6-5; CDR3aa: CASSLQGLGTGELFF; CDR3nt: TGTGCCAGCAGTTTACAGGGTTTGGGCACCGGGGAGCTGTTTTTT
j_gene: TRBJ2-7; d_gene: NA; abundance: NA; v_gene: TRBV30; CDR3aa: CAWMDPGKHGEQYF; CDR3nt: TGTGCCTGGATGGATCCCGGGAAACATGGCGAGCAGTACTTC
j_gene: TRBJ2-7; d_gene: NA; abundance: few; v_gene: TRBV6-1; CDR3aa: CASSDRGGQYF; CDR3nt: TGTGCCAGCAGTGACAGGGGCGGGCAGTACTTC
j_gene: TRBJ1-1; d_gene: NA; abundance: NA; v_gene: TRBV28; CDR3aa: CASSLFMTNTEAFF; CDR3nt: TGTGCCAGCAGTTTATTTATGACGAACACTGAAGCTTTCTTT
j_gene: TRBJ2-1; d_gene: NA; abundance: once; v_gene: TRBV5-1; CDR3aa: CASSEAKTGYNEQFF; CDR3nt: TGCGCCAGCAGCGAAGCGAAGACTGGCTACAATGAGCAGTTCTTC
j_gene: TRBJ1-5; d_gene: TRBD1; abundance: few; v_gene: TRBV19; CDR3aa: CASNPTGVSNQPQHF; CDR3nt: TGTGCCAGTAACCCGACAGGGGTTAGCAATCAGCCCCAGCATTTT
j_gene: TRBJ1-1; d_gene: NA; abundance: NA; v_gene: TRBV28; CDR3aa: CASSLGQIYTEAFF; CDR3nt: TGTGCCAGCAGTTTAGGGCAGATCTACACTGAAGCTTTCTTT
j_gene: TRBJ1-2; d_gene: TRBD1; abundance: NA; v_gene: TRBV6-6; CDR3aa: CASTEGARGYTF; CDR3nt: TGTGCCAGCACGGAGGGGGCGCGTGGCTACACCTTC
j_gene: TRBJ2-4; d_gene: NA; abundance: NA; v_gene: TRBV19; CDR3aa: CASRFAGAPAKNIQYF; CDR3nt: TGTGCCAGCAGATTTGCTGGCGCTCCAGCCAAAAACATTCAGTACTTC
j_gene: TRBJ2-5; d_gene: TRBD1; abundance: NA; v_gene: TRBV4-1; CDR3aa: CASSQGSRGRETQYF; CDR3nt: TGCGCCAGCAGCCAAGGGTCCAGGGGGCGAGAGACCCAGTACTTC
j_gene: TRBJ1-6; d_gene: NA; abundance: once; v_gene: TRBV7-3; CDR3aa: CASSPSIRGSPLHF; CDR3nt: TGTGCCAGCAGCCCCTCGATACGAGGGTCACCCCTCCACTTT
j_gene: TRBJ1-3; d_gene: NA; abundance: NA; v_gene: TRBV5-6; CDR3aa: CASSAASSGNTIYF; CDR3nt: TGTGCCAGCAGCGCGGCGAGCTCTGGAAACACCATATATTTT
j_gene: TRBJ2-2; d_gene: TRBD2; abundance: few; v_gene: TRBV7-8; CDR3aa: CASSLDHRLAGNTGELFF; CDR3nt: TGTGCCAGCAGCTTAGACCATAGACTAGCGGGAAACACCGGGGAGCTGTTTTTT
j_gene: TRBJ2-1; d_gene: TRBD2; abundance: NA; v_gene: TRBV5-6; CDR3aa: CASSFTGTRVNEQFF; CDR3nt: TGTGCCAGCAGCTTCACCGGGACTAGGGTCAATGAGCAGTTCTTC
j_gene: TRBJ1-5; d_gene: NA; abundance: NA; v_gene: TRBV30; CDR3aa: CAWSVMRGESQPQHF; CDR3nt: TGTGCCTGGAGTGTAATGCGGGGGGAAAGTCAGCCCCAGCATTTT
j_gene: TRBJ1-4; d_gene: NA; abundance: NA; v_gene: TRBV14; CDR3aa: CASSLRGRINEKLFF; CDR3nt: TGTGCCAGCAGCCTTAGAGGGCGAATTAATGAAAAACTGTTTTTT
j_gene: TRBJ1-3; d_gene: NA; abundance: NA; v_gene: TRBV7-3; CDR3aa: CASSLASGATGNTIYF; CDR3nt: TGTGCCAGCAGCCTCGCCTCCGGAGCTACAGGAAACACCATATATTTT
j_gene: TRBJ2-7; d_gene: NA; abundance: NA; v_gene: TRBV30; CDR3aa: CAWSVGYEQYF; CDR3nt: TGTGCCTGGAGTGTAGGCTACGAGCAGTACTTC
j_gene: TRBJ2-2; d_gene: NA; abundance: NA; v_gene: TRBV5-1; CDR3aa: CASSFRGRRTGELFF; CDR3nt: TGCGCCAGCAGCTTTAGAGGGAGGAGAACCGGGGAGCTGTTTTTT
j_gene: TRBJ1-1; d_gene: NA; abundance: NA; v_gene: TRBV10-3; CDR3aa: CAITAVRTGRTEAFF; CDR3nt: TGTGCCATCACCGCCGTCAGAACGGGGCGGACTGAAGCTTTCTTT
j_gene: TRBJ1-2; d_gene: TRBD1; abundance: NA; v_gene: TRBV7-2; CDR3aa: CASRPTGVYGYTF; CDR3nt: TGTGCCAGCAGGCCGACAGGGGTCTATGGCTACACCTTC
j_gene: TRBJ1-1; d_gene: NA; abundance: NA; v_gene: TRBV10-3; CDR3aa: CAISAGVSTEAFF; CDR3nt: TGTGCCATCAGTGCAGGAGTAAGCACTGAAGCTTTCTTT
j_gene: TRBJ2-7; d_gene: NA; abundance: NA; v_gene: TRBV30; CDR3aa: CAWSGWDEQYF; CDR3nt: TGTGCCTGGAGTGGGTGGGACGAGCAGTACTTC
j_gene: TRBJ2-5; d_gene: TRBD1; abundance: NA; v_gene: TRBV28; CDR3aa: CASSFAGQGAETQYF; CDR3nt: TGTGCCAGCAGCTTTGCGGGACAGGGCGCGGAGACCCAGTACTTC
j_gene: TRBJ1-1; d_gene: NA; abundance: NA; v_gene: TRBV7-2; CDR3aa: CASSLGGPGTEAFF; CDR3nt: TGTGCCAGCAGCTTAGGGGGTCCGGGCACTGAAGCTTTCTTT
j_gene: TRBJ1-1; d_gene: NA; abundance: NA; v_gene: TRBV14; CDR3aa: CASSGWGTEAFF; CDR3nt: TGTGCCAGCAGCGGGTGGGGAACTGAAGCTTTCTTT
j_gene: TRBJ2-7; d_gene: TRBD1; abundance: NA; v_gene: TRBV10-3; CDR3aa: CAIRATGTTDYEQYF; CDR3nt: TGTGCCATCAGGGCGACAGGGACGACCGACTACGAGCAGTACTTC
j_gene: TRBJ1-3; d_gene: NA; abundance: few; v_gene: TRBV9; CDR3aa: CASSVANQGSGNTIYF; CDR3nt: TGTGCCAGCAGCGTAGCTAACCAGGGCTCTGGAAACACCATATATTTT
j_gene: TRBJ1-4; d_gene: TRBD1; abundance: few; v_gene: TRBV14; CDR3aa: CASSQRTGEKKLFF; CDR3nt: TGTGCCAGCAGCCAACGGACAGGGGAGAAAAAACTGTTTTTT
j_gene: TRBJ2-2; d_gene: NA; abundance: NA; v_gene: TRBV19; CDR3aa: CASSTRRSGELFF; CDR3nt: TGTGCCAGTAGTACAAGACGAAGCGGGGAGCTGTTTTTT
j_gene: TRBJ2-1; d_gene: NA; abundance: NA; v_gene: TRBV7-2; CDR3aa: CASSSLGTPSQEQFF; CDR3nt: TGTGCCAGCAGCTCTCTTGGGACTCCTTCGCAAGAGCAGTTCTTC